A single sample gave rise to the 25 T cell receptor beta chains below, sequenced in a study of control samples from healthy donors and cancer patients. Using immunoSEQ multiplex PCR, the repertoire was profiled, and TCRdb retains in-frame clones only, with some absent. This sample carries about 92,000 clones, around 82% of them seen once, and the ten largest clones take around 10%. Sequencing was carried out using blood. The origin of the receptors is a woman aged 55 to 70 in good health.

The genes are TRBV10-3 and TRBJ1-4; unclear D gene. This CDR3 has 13 residues. CDR1 ENHRY and CDR2 SYGVKD come from the germline V gene. Trimming stripped 2 bases from V and 4 bases from J, with 5 bases between. CDR3 residues: CAISERDNEKLFF. The DNA for the CDR3 is TGTGCCATCAGTGAGAGAGATAATGAAAAACTGTTTTTT.

This clone was detected a few times. This chain's CDR3 is CASSDRENQPQHF. The CDR3 nucleotides are TGTGCCAGCAGTGACAGGGAGAATCAGCCCCAGCATTTT. This sequence joins TRBV2 and TRBJ1-5, with D possibly being TRBD1 (5 bases). V was trimmed by 3 bases and J by 4 bases, leaving 7 bases between them. Germline CDR1 and CDR2: SNHLY and FYNNEI. This CDR3 is built from 13 residues.

The rearrangement uses TRBV7-9 and TRBJ1-5; D uncertain. The ends were cut back, 4 bases at V and 0 bases at J, with 13 bases in the middle. The germline V gene has CDR1 SEHNR and CDR2 FQNEAQ (reference sequence). This CDR3 contains 16 residues. CDR3 region: CASSSETGLSNQPQHF. The CDR3 DNA sequence: TGTGCCAGCAGCTCCGAGACCGGACTTAGCAATCAGCCCCAGCATTTT.

The chain employs TRBV10-3 and TRBJ2-5, with 10 bases that match TRBD1. With V trimmed by 8 bases and J by 5 bases, 5 bases remained unmatched. The CDR3 totals 13 residues. Germline V lookup: CDR1 ENHRY, CDR2 SYGVKD. CDR3 loop: CAIGDRGRETQYF. The CDR3, as DNA: TGTGCCATCGGAGACAGGGGGCGGGAGACCCAGTACTTC.

This clone was counted a few times. The sample holds other DNA sequences that translate to the same CDR3. The chain uses TRBV11-2 and TRBJ1-3, with D perhaps TRBD1 (5 bases). From germline, CDR1 is SGHAT and CDR2 FQNNGV. The CDR3 contains 16 residues. V gave up 5 bases and J gave up 0 bases, with 14 bases separating them. CDR3 in DNA: TGTGCCAGCAGCCGTGGTCGGGGGAGCTCTGGAAACACCATATATTTT. Protein product: CASSRGRGSSGNTIYF.

This clone was observed once. This chain uses TRBV6-5 with TRBJ2-7, with D perhaps matching TRBD1 (6 bases). The CDR3 runs to 14 residues. CDR1 is MNHEY and CDR2 is SVGAGI in the germline V gene. V dropped 6 bases and J dropped 1 base, with 13 bases sitting between them. The CDR3 coding sequence is TGTGCCAGCAGCCGCCAGGGGTGGTCCTACGAGCAGTACTTC. It translates to CASSRQGWSYEQYF.

The J gene is TRBJ1-4, the V gene TRBV11-2; D is uncertain. The CDR3 extends over 16 amino acids. With 2 bases removed from V and 8 bases from J, the gap between germline ends came to 18 bases. Germline V CDR1 and CDR2: SGHAT, FQNNGV. CDR3 DNA sequence: TGTGCCAGCAGCTTAAATTTACGAGGATCCGACGAAAAACTGTTTTTT. Translation: CASSLNLRGSDEKLFF. The full variable domain, in which reference TRBV11-2 and TRBJ1-4 provide the parts outside the CDR3, is EAGVAQSPRYKIIEKRQSVAFWCNPISGHATLYWYQQILGQGPKLLIQFQNNGVVDDSQLPKDRFSAERLKGVDSTLKIQPAKLEDSAVYLCASSLNLRGSDEKLFFGSGTQLSVL.

J is TRBJ1-1 and V is TRBV5-1, with D unresolved. The ends were cut back, 0 bases at V and 7 bases at J, with 7 bases in the middle. Germline loops: CDR1 SGHRS, CDR2 YFSETQ. The CDR3 covers 12 residues. In nucleotides, the CDR3 is TGCGCCAGCAGCTTGGGGAACGGTGAAGCTTTCTTT. Translating it yields CASSLGNGEAFF.

The table lists this clone with a few counts. This sequence joins TRBV27 and TRBJ1-1; unclear D gene. The CDR3 extends over 14 amino acids. V was pared by 2 bases and J by 4 bases, with 11 bases between. Germline CDR1 MNHEY, CDR2 SMNVEV (reference sequence). The CDR3 DNA reads TGTGCCAGCAGTTTACGAGTGGAACCCACTGAAGCTTTCTTT. Protein sequence: CASSLRVEPTEAFF.

The chain has TRBV5-4 and TRBJ2-7; 9 nucleotides agree with TRBD2. The CDR3 covers 15 residues. V was pared by 4 bases and J by 2 bases, with 7 bases of the junction left unmatched. Germline V gives CDR1 SGHNT, CDR2 YYREEE (reference sequence). This CDR3 reads CASSRGGGGAYEQYF. The CDR3 region has the DNA TGTGCCAGCAGCCGGGGGGGCGGGGGGGCCTACGAGCAGTACTTC.

The V gene is TRBV7-2, the J gene TRBJ2-5; 12 bases map to TRBD2. This CDR3 is built from 16 residues. The ends lost 5 bases at V and 6 bases at J; junction bases unmatched: 10. Per germline, CDR1 SGHTA and CDR2 FQGNSA. In DNA, the CDR3 is TGTGCCAGCAGCCCCTCAGGACTAGCGGGGTTGAAGACCCAGTACTTC. This sequence encodes CASSPSGLAGLKTQYF.

The J gene is TRBJ1-1, the V gene TRBV2; D is undetermined. CDR1 and CDR2 from the germline V gene are SNHLY and FYNNEI. V lost 4 bases and J 4 bases, leaving 13 bases between the germline ends. The CDR3 sequence is 14 residues long. Here the CDR3 DNA reads TGTGCCAGCAGTGCCGAGGCCCGGGGCACTGAAGCTTTCTTT. This sequence encodes CASSAEARGTEAFF.

This chain uses TRBV7-9 with TRBJ1-1; possible D gene TRBD1, 6 bases. Germline-derived CDR1 and CDR2 are SEHNR and FQNEAQ (reference sequence). The V and J ends lost 3 bases and 1 base respectively, with 12 bases between them. This CDR3 comprises 15 residues. The CDR3 bases are TGTGCCAGCAGCTTTTCTGGACAGTCGAACACTGAAGCTTTCTTT. This codes for CASSFSGQSNTEAFF.

About this clone: Additional DNA sequences in this sample encode the identical CDR3. The J gene is TRBJ2-7, the V gene TRBV2; 8 bases match TRBD1. The CDR3 contains 12 residues. Looked up from germline, CDR1 is SNHLY and CDR2 is FYNNEI. V shed 7 bases and J 2 bases; nucleotides not matched to a gene: 1. Here the CDR3 DNA reads TGTGCCAGCAAACAGGGGGCCTACGAGCAGTACTTC. Protein: CASKQGAYEQYF.

Here the CDR3 reads CASSLGQGEYGYTF. In DNA, the CDR3 is TGTGCCAGCAGCCTGGGACAGGGGGAGTATGGCTACACCTTC. The chain has TRBV3-1 (or the pseudogene TRBV3-2) and TRBJ1-2, with TRBD1 identical over 11 bases. Germline trimming cut 4 bases from V and 5 bases from J; bases unmatched to any gene: 3. Germline CDR1 and CDR2: LGHDT and YNNKEL (reference sequence). The CDR3 has 14 amino acids.

This clone occurred a few times. CDR3 DNA: TGTGCCAGCCGGGGGCGGAACTATGGCTACACCTTC. Its translation: CASRGRNYGYTF. The chain joins TRBV2 to TRBJ1-2; D may be TRBD1 (6 bases). Trimming took off 8 bases at V and 2 bases at J, with 9 bases between the two ends. Germline values: CDR1 SNHLY, CDR2 FYNNEI. This CDR3 region has 12 residues.

The rearrangement joins TRBV7-6 to TRBJ2-3; TRBD1 matches 7 bases. This CDR3 contains 15 residues. CDR1 is SGHVS and CDR2 is FNYEAQ in the germline V gene. The trim removed 3 bases at V and 1 base at J, leaving 4 bases unmatched. The CDR3, as DNA: TGTGCCAGCAGCTTCGGACAGGAGGGCACAGATACGCAGTATTTT. It yields the protein CASSFGQEGTDTQYF.

This clone was found once. The J gene is TRBJ1-1, the V gene TRBV29-1, with 8 bases fitting TRBD1. This CDR3 spans 13 amino acids. Germline V gene sequence: CDR1 SQVTM, CDR2 ANQGSEA. With V trimmed by 4 bases and J by 3 bases, 4 bases remained unmatched. DNA for the CDR3: TGCAGCGTTGTGGGGACAGGCCACACTGAAGCTTTCTTT. Translated: CSVVGTGHTEAFF.

This chain links TRBV6-5 with TRBJ1-2; no reliable D call. This CDR3 spans 14 amino acids. Trimming took off 5 bases at V and 4 bases at J, with 14 bases between the two ends. The germline V gene has CDR1 MNHEY and CDR2 SVGAGI. The CDR3 sequence: CASSNDPGTYGYTF. CDR3 DNA: TGTGCCAGCAGTAACGACCCGGGTACCTATGGCTACACCTTC.

The chain is built from TRBV5-5 and TRBJ1-4; weak D call: TRBD1 (5 bases). CDR3 size: 15 residues. Trimming shortened V by 5 bases and J by 7 bases, and 18 bases separated the two germline ends. Germline assignment: CDR1 SGHKS and CDR2 YYEKEE (reference sequence). CDR3 region: CASRSMMRGGEKLFF. The CDR3 DNA is TGTGCCAGCAGATCTATGATGAGGGGTGGTGAAAAACTGTTTTTT.

V is TRBV12-3 or TRBV12-4 and J is TRBJ2-7; tentatively, D is TRBD1 (6 bases). Trimming stripped 4 bases from V and 12 bases from J, with 19 bases between. There are 13 residues in the CDR3. The CDR3, as DNA: TGTGCCAGCAGTTCAACGCAGGGGTGGTTTGCGTACTTC. Translation: CASSSTQGWFAYF.

This clone came up once. J is TRBJ2-5 and V is TRBV5-1, with 10 bases aligning to TRBD2. The germline gives CDR1 SGHRS, CDR2 YFSETQ. J gave up 7 bases and V 5 bases, and 11 bases lay outside the gene matches. The CDR3 extends over 15 amino acids. The CDR3 is CASRGGLAARGTQYF. The CDR3 DNA is TGCGCCAGCAGGGGAGGACTAGCGGCCAGAGGGACCCAGTACTTC. The variable domain in full, completed from reference TRBV5-1 and TRBJ2-5, reads KAGVTQTPRYLIKTRGQQVTLSCSPISGHRSVSWYQQTPGQGLQFLFEYFSETQRNKGNFPGRFSGRQFSNSRSEMNVSTLELGDSALYLCASRGGLAARGTQYFGPGTRLLVL.

This chain uses TRBV14 with TRBJ1-6; D is uncertain. The CDR3 extends over 14 amino acids. The germline V gene encodes CDR1 SGHDN and CDR2 FVKESK. The V gene lost 5 bases and the J gene lost 4 bases, with 9 bases spanning the gap. The CDR3 bases are TGTGCCAGCAGCGGTCTGCGGTATAATTCACCCCTCCACTTT. Protein product: CASSGLRYNSPLHF.

The chain has TRBV14 and TRBJ2-2; D gene ambiguous. Trimming took 3 bases from V and 7 from J, leaving 18 bases between them. Germline CDR1 and CDR2: SGHDN and FVKESK. This CDR3 has 16 residues. CDR3 sequence (DNA): TGTGCCAGCAGCCAGACCGGGCTACGCTCTGGCGGGGAGCTGTTTTTT. It encodes CASSQTGLRSGGELFF. Full variable domain (missing parts from reference TRBV14 and TRBJ2-2): EAGVTQFPSHSVIEKGQTVTLRCDPISGHDNLYWYRRVMGKEIKFLLHFVKESKQDESGMPNNRFLAERTGGTYSTLKVQPAELEDSGVYFCASSQTGLRSGGELFFGEGSRLTVL.

The chain is built from TRBV7-2 and TRBJ2-1; weak D call: TRBD2 (5 bases). Germline CDR1 is SGHTA and CDR2 is FQGNSA. The V and J ends lost 6 bases and 3 bases respectively, with 9 bases between them. The CDR3 extends over 13 amino acids. The CDR3 is CASSQGLYNEQFF. The CDR3 nucleotides are TGTGCCAGCAGTCAAGGACTCTACAATGAGCAGTTCTTC. Full variable domain (outside the CDR3, taken from reference TRBV7-2 and TRBJ2-1): GAGVSQSPSNKVTEKGKDVELRCDPISGHTALYWYRQSLGQGLEFLIYFQGNSAPDKSGLPSDRFSAERTGGSVSTLTIQRTQQEDSAVYLCASSQGLYNEQFFGPGTRLTVL.